A selection of T cell receptor beta chains follows, all from one sample in a study of cytomegalovirus exposure and HLA in healthy donors. This table comes from immunoSEQ multiplex PCR, and its TCRdb copy is limited to in-frame clones, with some not included. This sample has 150,000 to 200,000 clones, with roughly four fifths found just once. Sequencing was performed on PBMCs. The source of these receptors is a girl aged 10-17 years in good health and CMV-seropositive. CDR3s include the opening cysteine and the closing phenylalanine or tryptophan. Fields, in order: V gene, D gene, J gene, clone size, CDR3 DNA, CDR3 protein. The D gene is left open where the match is weak. The size field is filled for only some rows; it gives once, few, many or a size class.

TRBV19	-	TRBJ1-3	-	TGTGCCAGTAGTACACCTATAACAGGGAGAGCTGGAAACACCATATATTTT	CASSTPITGRAGNTIYF
TRBV13	-	TRBJ2-6	once	TGTGCCAGCAGCCCGAAGTCCAGCTCTGGGGCCAACGTCCTGACTTTC	CASSPKSSSGANVLTF
TRBV20-1	-	TRBJ2-1	-	TGCAGTGTATCGGGTAATGAGCAGTTCTTC	CSVSGNEQFF
TRBV6-5	-	TRBJ1-2	-	TGTGCCAGCAGGGCCGCCATGGAGGGCACCTATGGCTACACCTTC	CASRAAMEGTYGYTF
TRBV9	TRBD2	TRBJ2-1	-	TGTGCCAGCACCGCTAGCGGGAATGAGCAGTTCTTC	CASTASGNEQFF
TRBV28	-	TRBJ1-1	once	TGTGCCAGCAGTAGGACTCCCTTGAACACTGAAGCTTTCTTT	CASSRTPLNTEAFF
TRBV2	-	TRBJ2-5	-	TGTGCCAGCAGTGGAGGGGGTGGTGAAGAGACCCAGTACTTC	CASSGGGGEETQYF
TRBV7-9	TRBD2	TRBJ2-2	-	TGTGCCAAATCTTCAACCGGGACTAGCGGTTCCGGGGAGCTGTTTTTT	CAKSSTGTSGSGELFF
TRBV6-6	-	TRBJ2-3	-	TGTGCCAGCAGCCCCCCCGGCACAGATACGCAGTATTTT	CASSPPGTDTQYF
TRBV11-1	-	TRBJ1-2	-	TGTGCCAGCAGTCCACCGGGACACAGAAACTATGGCTACACCTTC	CASSPPGHRNYGYTF
TRBV7-6	-	TRBJ2-6	-	TGTGCCAGCAGCCACTATTTACGGGAGTCTGGGGCCAACGTCCTGACTTTC	CASSHYLRESGANVLTF
TRBV5-6	-	TRBJ1-4	few	TGTGCCAGCAGTCCGGACGGGCCCGGGCGGGCTAATGAAAAACTGTTTTTT	CASSPDGPGRANEKLFF
TRBV5-6	-	TRBJ1-1	-	TGTGCCAGCAGTTTTTGGGGGGGGGAAGCTTTCTTT	CASSFWGGEAFF
TRBV19	TRBD1	TRBJ1-2	-	TGTGCCAGTAGTGTACAGGGGTTGGGGTATGGCTACACCTTC	CASSVQGLGYGYTF
TRBV10-3	TRBD1	TRBJ2-7	once	TGTGCCATCAGTGAGACAGGGGTCGCCGAGCAGTACTTC	CAISETGVAEQYF
TRBV7-9	-	TRBJ2-2	-	TGTGCCAGCAACAATTCCCCTAGACAGGCCAACACCGGGGAGCTGTTTTTT	CASNNSPRQANTGELFF
TRBV5-1	TRBD1	TRBJ1-4	few	TGCGCCAGCAGCCCATCGGGACAGGGGAATGAAAAACTGTTTTTT	CASSPSGQGNEKLFF
TRBV7-3	-	TRBJ1-2	-	TGTGCCAGCAGCATGTTTCAGGCTGGGAGCTATGGCTACACCTTC	CASSMFQAGSYGYTF
TRBV11-3	TRBD1	TRBJ1-1	-	TGTGCCAGCAGCTTAGATCGAAGAGGACAGGGGAACACTGAAGCTTTCTTT	CASSLDRRGQGNTEAFF
TRBV6-5	-	TRBJ1-1	once	TGTGCCAGCAGTTATTGGAAGGGACTCCTACTCACTGAAGCTTTCTTT	CASSYWKGLLLTEAFF
TRBV5-1	-	TRBJ2-1	-	TGCGCCAGCAGTGACACTAGAGGGCTCAATGAGCAGTTCTTC	CASSDTRGLNEQFF
TRBV28	-	TRBJ1-5	-	TGTGCCACCCGGAGTTCAGCCCAGCATTTT	CATRSSAQHF
TRBV4-2	-	TRBJ2-7	-	TGTGCCAGCAGCCAAGATCAGCAGGGTATGTCCTACGAGCAGTACTTC	CASSQDQQGMSYEQYF
TRBV5-1	-	TRBJ1-2	-	TGCGCCAGCAGCTTGGTTCCGGGTAACTATGGCTACACCTTC	CASSLVPGNYGYTF
TRBV27	-	TRBJ1-3	-	TGTGCCAGCGCACGACTTTCTGGAAACACCATATATTTT	CASARLSGNTIYF
TRBV2	-	TRBJ1-1	-	TGTGCCAGCAGTGATTTCGGGTACACTGAAGCTTTCTTT	CASSDFGYTEAFF
TRBV7-3	TRBD1	TRBJ2-1	-	TGTGCCAGCAGCTTAAGGGGGACAGGGGGCTTGAATGAGCAGTTCTTC	CASSLRGTGGLNEQFF
TRBV5-1	TRBD2	TRBJ2-1	-	TGCGCCAGCAGCTTGGTTAGCGGGGGGGCCTACAATGAGCAGTTCTTC	CASSLVSGGAYNEQFF
TRBV18	TRBD2	TRBJ2-1	-	TGTGCCAGCTCACCGCCGGGACTAGCGGGGGGCTCCTACAATGAGCAGTTCTTC	CASSPPGLAGGSYNEQFF
TRBV7-3	-	TRBJ1-1	-	TGTGCCAGCAGTTCGACACCGAACACTGAAGCTTTCTTT	CASSSTPNTEAFF
TRBV5-1	-	TRBJ1-1	-	TGCGCCAGCAGCTTGGGACAGCTCGGCAGGAACACTGAAGCTTTCTTT	CASSLGQLGRNTEAFF
TRBV27	TRBD1	TRBJ1-1	few	TGTGCCGCCAAGGGACAGACGGGGGCTTTCTTT	CAAKGQTGAFF
TRBV27	TRBD1	TRBJ2-7	-	TGTGCCAGCAAACGATTGGGGACAGGGGACTACGAGCAGTACTTC	CASKRLGTGDYEQYF
TRBV5-6	-	TRBJ2-5	-	TGTGCCAGCAGCTCGATACAGGGAGAAGAGACCCAGTACTTC	CASSSIQGEETQYF
TRBV25-1	TRBD2	TRBJ2-3	-	TGTGCCAGCAGTTTCCGACTAGCGGGGGGCCCCGCAGATACGCAGTATTTT	CASSFRLAGGPADTQYF
TRBV5-1	TRBD2	TRBJ2-1	-	TGCGCCAGCAGCCCTGGAGCGGGGGGGCCAAATGAGCAGTTCTTC	CASSPGAGGPNEQFF
TRBV7-9	-	TRBJ2-7	-	TGTTCCAGCAGCTTAGAACCAGGAGGGCCCCCATACGAGCAGTACTTC	CSSSLEPGGPPYEQYF
TRBV7-8	TRBD1	TRBJ2-3	-	TGTGCCAGCAGCTTCGGGACAGGGTTCTTGGGCGCAGATACGCAGTATTTT	CASSFGTGFLGADTQYF
TRBV6-6	-	TRBJ1-4	-	TGTGCCAGCAGCCACGCGCGGGGGGGCGGGAAACTGTTTTTT	CASSHARGGGKLFF
TRBV18	-	TRBJ1-6	-	TGTGCCAGCTCCATAACAACCGGGTTGGATTCACCCCTCCACTTT	CASSITTGLDSPLHF
TRBV10-1	-	TRBJ1-3	-	TGCGCCCGAAGCAGGGAGGTCGGCTCTGGAAACACCATATATTTT	CARSREVGSGNTIYF
TRBV5-4	-	TRBJ2-7	once	TGTGCCAGCAGCTCCCGGGACTCCTCGTACGAGCAGTACTTC	CASSSRDSSYEQYF
TRBV7-2	-	TRBJ2-4	-	TGTGCCAGCAGCCTCGGGAATGCCCCAGCCAAAAACATTCAGTACTTC	CASSLGNAPAKNIQYF
TRBV15	-	TRBJ1-2	-	TGTGCCACCAGCAGAGCCCCGGGGAACTATGGCTACACCTTC	CATSRAPGNYGYTF
TRBV18	-	TRBJ1-6	-	TGTGCCAGCTCACCCGGCGCGGGCCCCGGGGATTCACCCCTCCACTTT	CASSPGAGPGDSPLHF
TRBV6-5	-	TRBJ1-2	-	TGTGCCAGCAGTTACGGAGTTGGCAGCTTGGTCGGCTACACCTTC	CASSYGVGSLVGYTF
TRBV19	TRBD1	TRBJ1-2	-	TGTGCCAGTAGTACGTCGGACAGGGTAGTCTACACCTTC	CASSTSDRVVYTF
TRBV11-2	-	TRBJ1-2	-	TGTGCCAGCAGCTTAGGGAGGTTTCAGGGGCTTGGGGATGGCTACACCTTC	CASSLGRFQGLGDGYTF
TRBV5-6	-	TRBJ2-7	once	TGTGCCAGCAGCTTGGCGGACAGCCACGAGCAGTACTTC	CASSLADSHEQYF